This T cell receptor (beta chain) comes out of a study of blood T cell repertoires in COVID-19. Sequencing was performed with immunoSEQ multiplex PCR; in TCRdb, only in-frame clones are kept and a portion is missing. Among approximately 190,000 clones, 80% were seen once, and the ten largest hold roughly 6.4%. The TCR sequence derives from a man aged 55 to 70 with acute or convalescent COVID-19. The sequencing sample was made of peripheral blood.

The CDR3 region has the DNA TGCGCCAGCAGCGCATCCGGGACTATCGGAGATACGCAGTATTTT. Protein: CASSASGTIGDTQYF. The chain recombines TRBV5-1 with TRBJ2-3; 7 nucleotides line up with TRBD2. This CDR3 spans 15 amino acids. After removal of 4 bases from V and 5 bases from J, the junction contained 10 bases not matched to a gene. CDR1 is SGHRS and CDR2 is YFSETQ in the germline V gene.